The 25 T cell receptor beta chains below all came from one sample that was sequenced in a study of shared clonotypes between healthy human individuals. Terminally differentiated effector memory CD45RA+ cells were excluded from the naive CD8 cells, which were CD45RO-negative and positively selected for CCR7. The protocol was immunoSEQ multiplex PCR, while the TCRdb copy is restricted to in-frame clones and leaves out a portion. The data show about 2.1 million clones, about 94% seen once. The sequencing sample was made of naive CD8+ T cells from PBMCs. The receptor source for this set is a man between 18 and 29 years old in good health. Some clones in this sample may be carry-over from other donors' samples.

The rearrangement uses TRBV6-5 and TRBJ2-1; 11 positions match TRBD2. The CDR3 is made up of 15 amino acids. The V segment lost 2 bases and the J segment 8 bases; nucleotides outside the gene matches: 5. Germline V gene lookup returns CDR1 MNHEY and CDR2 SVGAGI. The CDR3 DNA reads TGTGCCAGCAGTTACACGGCTAGCGGGAGGCATGAGCAGTTCTTC. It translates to CASSYTASGRHEQFF.

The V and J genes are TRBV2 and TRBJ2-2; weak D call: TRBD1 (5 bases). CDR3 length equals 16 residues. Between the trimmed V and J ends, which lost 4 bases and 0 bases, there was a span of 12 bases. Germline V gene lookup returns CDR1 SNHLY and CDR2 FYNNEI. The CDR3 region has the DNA TGTGCCAGCAGTGTTCTGGACATAACGAACACCGGGGAGCTGTTTTTT. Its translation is CASSVLDITNTGELFF.

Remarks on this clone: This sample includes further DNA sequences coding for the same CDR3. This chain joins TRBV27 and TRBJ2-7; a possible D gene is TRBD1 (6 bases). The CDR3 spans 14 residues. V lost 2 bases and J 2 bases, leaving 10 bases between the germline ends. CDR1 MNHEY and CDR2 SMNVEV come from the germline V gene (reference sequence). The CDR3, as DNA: TGTGCCAGCAGTTTAGGAGGACAGACCTACGAGCAGTACTTC. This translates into CASSLGGQTYEQYF.

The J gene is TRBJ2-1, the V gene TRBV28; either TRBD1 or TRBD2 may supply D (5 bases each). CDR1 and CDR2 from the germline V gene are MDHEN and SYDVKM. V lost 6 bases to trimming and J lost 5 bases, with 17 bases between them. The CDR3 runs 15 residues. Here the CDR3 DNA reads TGTGCCAGCAGCTGGGGGTCAGGGAGTCACAATGAGCAGTTCTTC. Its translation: CASSWGSGSHNEQFF. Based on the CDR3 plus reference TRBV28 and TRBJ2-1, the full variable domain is DVKVTQSSRYLVKRTGEKVFLECVQDMDHENMFWYRQDPGLGLRLIYFSYDVKMKEKGDIPEGYSVSREKKERFSLILESASTNQTSMYLCASSWGSGSHNEQFFGPGTRLTVL.

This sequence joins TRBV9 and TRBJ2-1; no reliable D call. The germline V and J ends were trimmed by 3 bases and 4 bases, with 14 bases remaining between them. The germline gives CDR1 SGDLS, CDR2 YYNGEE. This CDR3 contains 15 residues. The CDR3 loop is CASSAHPDGYNEQFF. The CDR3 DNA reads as TGTGCCAGCAGCGCCCACCCGGACGGTTACAATGAGCAGTTCTTC.

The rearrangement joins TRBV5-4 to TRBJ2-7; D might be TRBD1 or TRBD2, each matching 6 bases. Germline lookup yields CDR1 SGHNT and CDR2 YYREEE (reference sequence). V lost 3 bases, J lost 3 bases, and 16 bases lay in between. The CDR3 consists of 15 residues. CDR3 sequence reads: CASSSEGGEGYEQYF. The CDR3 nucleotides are TGTGCCAGCAGCTCGGAGGGGGGAGAGGGCTACGAGCAGTACTTC. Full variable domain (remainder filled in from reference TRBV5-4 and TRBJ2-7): ETGVTQSPTHLIKTRGQQVTLRCSSQSGHNTVSWYQQALGQGPQFIFQYYREEENGRGNFPPRFSGLQFPNYSSELNVNALELDDSALYLCASSSEGGEGYEQYFGPGTRLTVT.

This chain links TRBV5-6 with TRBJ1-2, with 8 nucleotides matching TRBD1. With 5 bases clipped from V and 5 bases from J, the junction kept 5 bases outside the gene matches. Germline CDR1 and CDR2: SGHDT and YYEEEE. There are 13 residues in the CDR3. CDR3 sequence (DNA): TGTGCCAGCAGTCCCAGGGGGCGGTATGGCTACACCTTC. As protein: CASSPRGRYGYTF.

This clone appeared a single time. The CDR3 region is CASSVAARGGPQHF. The CDR3, as DNA: TGTGCCAGCAGCGTAGCTGCCAGAGGGGGGCCCCAGCATTTT. This chain uses TRBV9 with TRBJ1-5, with TRBD1 as a possible D gene (6 bases). The CDR3 is 14 amino acids. Germline V gene lookup returns CDR1 SGDLS and CDR2 YYNGEE. Trimming removed 0 bases at V and 9 bases at J, with 13 bases between.

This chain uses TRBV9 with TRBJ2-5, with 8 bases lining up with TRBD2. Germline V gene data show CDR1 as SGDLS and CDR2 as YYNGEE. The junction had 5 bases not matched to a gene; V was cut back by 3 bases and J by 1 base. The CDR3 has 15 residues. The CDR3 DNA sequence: TGTGCCAGCAGCGCGGGAGGGGGTTTCCAAGAGACCCAGTACTTC. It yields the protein CASSAGGGFQETQYF.

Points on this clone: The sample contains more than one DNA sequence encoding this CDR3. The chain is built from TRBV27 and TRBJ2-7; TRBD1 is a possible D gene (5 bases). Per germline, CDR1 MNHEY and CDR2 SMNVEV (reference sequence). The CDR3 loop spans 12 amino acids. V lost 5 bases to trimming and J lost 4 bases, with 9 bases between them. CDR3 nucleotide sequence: TGTGCCAGCAGTCCCGACAGATACGAGCAGTACTTC. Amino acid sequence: CASSPDRYEQYF.

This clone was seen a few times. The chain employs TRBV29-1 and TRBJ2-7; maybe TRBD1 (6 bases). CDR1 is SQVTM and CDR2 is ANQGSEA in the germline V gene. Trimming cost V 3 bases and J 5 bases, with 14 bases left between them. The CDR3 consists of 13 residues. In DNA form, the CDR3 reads TGCAGCGTTGATTGGGGGCGCACCCACGAGCAGTACTTC. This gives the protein CSVDWGRTHEQYF.

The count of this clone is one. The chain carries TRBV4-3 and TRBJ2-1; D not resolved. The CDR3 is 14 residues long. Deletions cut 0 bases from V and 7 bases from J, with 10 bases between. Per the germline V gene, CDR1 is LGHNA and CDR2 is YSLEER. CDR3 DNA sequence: TGCGCCAGCAGCCAAGATACTGCAGGTAATGAGCAGTTCTTC. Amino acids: CASSQDTAGNEQFF.

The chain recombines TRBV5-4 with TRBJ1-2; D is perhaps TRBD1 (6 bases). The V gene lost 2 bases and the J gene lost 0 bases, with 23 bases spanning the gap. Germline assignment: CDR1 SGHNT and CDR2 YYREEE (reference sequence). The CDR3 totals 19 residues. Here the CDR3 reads CASSFLDSPTYRANYGYTF. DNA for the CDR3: TGTGCCAGCAGCTTTTTGGACAGCCCGACCTACCGAGCTAACTATGGCTACACCTTC.

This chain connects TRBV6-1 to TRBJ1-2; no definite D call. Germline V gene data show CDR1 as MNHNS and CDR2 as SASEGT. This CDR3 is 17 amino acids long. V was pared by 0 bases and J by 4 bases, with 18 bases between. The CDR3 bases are TGTGCCAGCAGTGAAGCGCTGGCCGCCGCCGGGAGCTATGGCTACACCTTC. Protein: CASSEALAAAGSYGYTF.

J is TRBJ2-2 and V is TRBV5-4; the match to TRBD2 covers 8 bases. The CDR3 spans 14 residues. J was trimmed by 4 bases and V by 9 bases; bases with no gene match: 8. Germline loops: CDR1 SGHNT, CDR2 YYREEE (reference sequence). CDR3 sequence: CATPRGGTTGELFF. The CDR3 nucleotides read TGTGCCACTCCCCGGGGGGGGACCACCGGGGAGCTGTTTTTT.

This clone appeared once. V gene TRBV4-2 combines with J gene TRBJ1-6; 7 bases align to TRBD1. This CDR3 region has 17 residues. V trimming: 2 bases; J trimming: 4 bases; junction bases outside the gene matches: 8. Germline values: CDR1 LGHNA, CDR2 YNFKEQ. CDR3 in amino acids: CASSQIQGIVYNSPLHF. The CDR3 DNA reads TGTGCCAGCAGCCAAATACAGGGGATTGTTTATAATTCACCCCTCCACTTT.

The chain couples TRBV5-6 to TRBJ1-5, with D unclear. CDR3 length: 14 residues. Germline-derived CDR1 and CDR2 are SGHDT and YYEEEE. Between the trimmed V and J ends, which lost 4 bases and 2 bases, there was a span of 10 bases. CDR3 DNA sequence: TGTGCCAGCAGCCAAGGCGGGGGCAATCAGCCCCAGCATTTT. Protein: CASSQGGGNQPQHF.

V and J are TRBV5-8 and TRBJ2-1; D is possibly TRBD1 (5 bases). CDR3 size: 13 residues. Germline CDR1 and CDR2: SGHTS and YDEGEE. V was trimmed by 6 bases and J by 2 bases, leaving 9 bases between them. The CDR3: CASTQGTYNEQFF. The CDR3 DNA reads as TGTGCCAGCACCCAGGGTACCTACAATGAGCAGTTCTTC.

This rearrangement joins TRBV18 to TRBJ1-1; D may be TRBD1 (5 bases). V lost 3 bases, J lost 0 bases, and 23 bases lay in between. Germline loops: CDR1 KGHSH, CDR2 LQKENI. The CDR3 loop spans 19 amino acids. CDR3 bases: TGTGCCAGCTCACCGCAAGGGACTTCCCCAGGCGGCATGAACACTGAAGCTTTCTTT. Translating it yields CASSPQGTSPGGMNTEAFF.

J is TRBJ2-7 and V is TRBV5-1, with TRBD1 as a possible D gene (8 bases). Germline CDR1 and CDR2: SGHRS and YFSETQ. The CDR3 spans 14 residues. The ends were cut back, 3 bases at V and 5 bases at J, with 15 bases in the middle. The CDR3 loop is CASSYTGGEHEQYF. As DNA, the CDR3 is TGCGCCAGCAGCTATACAGGGGGGGAGCACGAGCAGTACTTC.

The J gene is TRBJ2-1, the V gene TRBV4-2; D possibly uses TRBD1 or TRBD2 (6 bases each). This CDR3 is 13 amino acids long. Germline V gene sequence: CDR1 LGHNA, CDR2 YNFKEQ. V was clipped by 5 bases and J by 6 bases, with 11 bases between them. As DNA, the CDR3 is TGTGCCAGCAGCGCCCGGGGGCGCAATGAGCAGTTCTTC. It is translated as CASSARGRNEQFF.

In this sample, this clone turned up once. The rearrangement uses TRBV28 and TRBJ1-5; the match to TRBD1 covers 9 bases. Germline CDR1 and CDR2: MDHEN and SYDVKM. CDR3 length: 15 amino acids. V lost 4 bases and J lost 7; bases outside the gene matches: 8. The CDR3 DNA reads TGTGCCAGCAGTTCTGGGGACAGGGAGTTACAGCCCCAGCATTTT. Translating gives CASSSGDRELQPQHF.

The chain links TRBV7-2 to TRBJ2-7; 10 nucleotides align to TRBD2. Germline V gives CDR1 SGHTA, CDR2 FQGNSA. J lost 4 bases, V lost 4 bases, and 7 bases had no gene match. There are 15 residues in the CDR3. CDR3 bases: TGTGCCAGCAGCTCTTGGACTAGCGGCATATACGAGCAGTACTTC. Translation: CASSSWTSGIYEQYF.

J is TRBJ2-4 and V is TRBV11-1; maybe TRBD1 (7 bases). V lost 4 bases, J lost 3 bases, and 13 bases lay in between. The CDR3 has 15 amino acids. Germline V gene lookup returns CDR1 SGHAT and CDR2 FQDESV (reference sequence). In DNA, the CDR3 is TGTGCCAGCAGCTCTTCGCGGGACAGCAAAAACATTCAGTACTTC. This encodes CASSSSRDSKNIQYF.

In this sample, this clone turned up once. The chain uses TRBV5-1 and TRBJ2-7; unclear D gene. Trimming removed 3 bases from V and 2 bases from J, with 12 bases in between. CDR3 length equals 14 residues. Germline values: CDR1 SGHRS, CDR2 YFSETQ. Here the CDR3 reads CASSSPGIAYEQYF. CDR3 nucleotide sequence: TGCGCCAGCAGCTCCCCCGGAATTGCCTACGAGCAGTACTTC. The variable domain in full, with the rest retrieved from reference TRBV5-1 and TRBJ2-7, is KAGVTQTPRYLIKTRGQQVTLSCSPISGHRSVSWYQQTPGQGLQFLFEYFSETQRNKGNFPGRFSGRQFSNSRSEMNVSTLELGDSALYLCASSSPGIAYEQYFGPGTRLTVT.